One sample yielded the 29 T cell receptor beta chains listed below, sequenced in a study of cytomegalovirus exposure and HLA in healthy donors. The primer mix had 60 Vbeta and 13 Jbeta primers. Repertoires were generated with immunoSEQ multiplex PCR, while TCRdb's copy carries only in-frame clones and drops some. The sample carries a few hundred thousand clones, around 80% recorded once. The sample was PBMCs. These receptors all stem from a woman in her fifties or sixties in good health and CMV-seropositive.

The gene calls are TRBV7-8 and TRBJ1-5, with TRBD1 as a possible D gene (5 bases). The ends were cut back, 2 bases at V and 5 bases at J, with 16 bases in the middle. Germline V lookup: CDR1 SGHVS, CDR2 FQNEAQ. The CDR3 length is 16 residues. CDR3 residues: CASSLYARTGDQPQHF. Written as DNA, the CDR3 is TGTGCCAGCAGCTTATATGCCCGAACGGGGGATCAGCCCCAGCATTTT.

The chain couples TRBV5-1 to TRBJ2-1; 10 bases agree with TRBD1. V lost 0 bases, J lost 5 bases, and 5 bases stayed unmatched. The CDR3 contains 16 residues. Germline V gene sequence: CDR1 SGHRS, CDR2 YFSETQ. The CDR3 region is CASSLVTGGLHNEQFF. The CDR3 region has the DNA TGCGCCAGCAGCTTGGTGACAGGGGGCCTCCACAATGAGCAGTTCTTC.

This clone came up a few times. This sequence joins TRBV6-1 and TRBJ1-1; no reliable D call. Trimming removed 1 base from V and 3 bases from J, with 12 bases in between. The germline V gene has CDR1 MNHNS and CDR2 SASEGT. CDR3 length: 15 residues. The CDR3 nucleotides read TGTGCCAGCAGTGAAGGTGGCAGGTTCTACACTGAAGCTTTCTTT. Translated: CASSEGGRFYTEAFF.

This chain links TRBV19 with TRBJ1-2, with D maybe TRBD1 (6 bases). Trimming pared 3 bases from V and 2 bases from J, leaving 13 bases between. The germline gives CDR1 LNHDA, CDR2 SQIVND (reference sequence). CDR3 length: 15 residues. DNA for the CDR3: TGTGCCAGTAGTATTCAGCAGGGGTCAAACTATGGCTACACCTTC. Translation gives CASSIQQGSNYGYTF.

This chain connects TRBV10-3 to TRBJ1-2; 7 nucleotides match TRBD1. With V trimmed by 3 bases and J by 4 bases, 2 bases remained unmatched. The CDR3 extends over 13 amino acids. The germline V gene has CDR1 ENHRY and CDR2 SYGVKD. In DNA form, the CDR3 reads TGTGCCATCAGTGACCGGACAGGCTATGGCTACACCTTC. It is translated as CAISDRTGYGYTF.

This chain connects TRBV27 to TRBJ2-7, with 8 bases identical to TRBD1. CDR1 and CDR2 (germline): MNHEY, SMNVEV (reference sequence). This CDR3 comprises 14 residues. V lost 0 bases, J lost 6 bases, and 4 bases stayed unmatched. The CDR3 spells CASSLSRGRFEQYF. CDR3 bases: TGTGCCAGCAGTTTATCCAGGGGGCGGTTCGAGCAGTACTTC.

This clone was counted only a few times. The chain recombines TRBV6-5 with TRBJ1-2; unclear D gene. Trimming stripped 7 bases from V and 5 bases from J, with 11 bases between. The CDR3 contains 12 residues. Germline-derived CDR1 and CDR2 are MNHEY and SVGAGI. CDR3 region: CASTTGSYGYTF. As DNA, the CDR3 is TGTGCCAGCACTACGGGGTCGTATGGCTACACCTTC.

This chain connects TRBV2 to TRBJ2-3, with D tentatively TRBD1 (6 bases). V was shortened by 9 bases and J by 3 bases, with 16 bases between the two germline ends. There are 14 residues in the CDR3. The germline CDR1 and CDR2 sequences are SNHLY and FYNNEI. The CDR3 spells CASRKRTATDTQYF. The DNA of the CDR3 is TGTGCCAGTAGAAAAAGGACAGCAACAGATACGCAGTATTTT.

The chain has TRBV5-6 and TRBJ2-2; 9 nucleotides line up with TRBD1. Germline CDR1 reads SGHDT; CDR2 reads YYEEEE. There are 16 residues in the CDR3. The junction had 6 bases not matched to a gene; V was cut back by 3 bases and J by 3 bases. The CDR3 sequence: CASSSPGQGYTGELFF. The CDR3 DNA reads as TGTGCCAGCAGCTCACCGGGACAGGGTTACACCGGGGAGCTGTTTTTT.

This sequence joins TRBV18 and TRBJ2-1; 11 bases are a match to TRBD2. J gave up 4 bases and V 2 bases, and 4 bases lay outside the gene matches. The germline gives CDR1 KGHSH, CDR2 LQKENI. This CDR3 is built from 16 residues. The CDR3 region has the DNA TGTGCCAGCTCACCAGGTCGGACTAGCGGGTACAATGAGCAGTTCTTC. This translates into CASSPGRTSGYNEQFF.

The count of this clone is one. The genes are TRBV7-3 and TRBJ1-1; TRBD1 aligns across 9 bases. After removal of 5 bases from V and 0 bases from J, the junction contained 4 bases not matched to a gene. CDR3 length: 15 amino acids. Germline CDR1 is SGHTA and CDR2 is FQGTGA. The CDR3 loop reads CASSPGTGLNTEAFF. The CDR3 nucleotides read TGTGCCAGCAGCCCCGGGACAGGGTTGAACACTGAAGCTTTCTTT. Based on the CDR3 plus reference TRBV7-3 and TRBJ1-1, the full variable domain is GAGVSQTPSNKVTEKGKYVELRCDPISGHTALYWYRQSLGQGPEFLIYFQGTGAADDSGLPNDRFFAVRPEGSVSTLKIQRTERGDSAVYLCASSPGTGLNTEAFFGQGTRLTVV.

This chain links TRBV2 with TRBJ2-7; 8 nucleotides line up with TRBD2. The CDR3 totals 14 residues. Germline values: CDR1 SNHLY, CDR2 FYNNEI. The V and J ends lost 4 bases and 2 bases, in that order; junction bases with no gene match: 4. CDR3 bases: TGTGCCAGCAGTGGAGGTAGCGGGGCCTACGAGCAGTACTTC. It encodes CASSGGSGAYEQYF. Supplemented by reference TRBV2 and TRBJ2-7, the full variable domain reads EPEVTQTPSHQVTQMGQEVILRCVPISNHLYFYWYRQILGQKVEFLVSFYNNEISEKSEIFDDQFSVERPDGSNFTLKIRSTKLEDSAMYFCASSGGSGAYEQYFGPGTRLTVT.

The chain recombines TRBV4-2 with TRBJ2-3; TRBD2 agrees at 12 bases. The CDR3 spans 17 residues. Germline V gene sequence: CDR1 LGHNA, CDR2 YNFKEQ. J gave up 1 base and V 5 bases, and 7 bases lay outside the gene matches. The CDR3 coding sequence is TGTGCCAGCAGCGGTCGGACTAGCGGGGACGGCACAGATACGCAGTATTTT. Protein: CASSGRTSGDGTDTQYF.

This clone has more than one count but fewer than ten. The chain uses TRBV27 and TRBJ1-2; TRBD1 matches at 7 bases. The CDR3 loop spans 15 amino acids. Losses at the gene ends were 4 bases for V and 1 base for J; bases not matched to a gene: 6. Germline lookup yields CDR1 MNHEY and CDR2 SMNVEV (reference sequence). The CDR3 loop reads CASSSGQISNYGYTF. Written as DNA, the CDR3 is TGTGCCAGCAGTTCGGGACAGATAAGTAACTATGGCTACACCTTC.

The CDR3, as DNA: TGTGCCAGCAGCGTGGGACCCAGGGGGAACACTGAAGCTTTCTTT. It codes for CASSVGPRGNTEAFF. The chain employs TRBV9 and TRBJ1-1; a possible D gene is TRBD1 (6 bases). Germline V gives CDR1 SGDLS, CDR2 YYNGEE. The CDR3 sequence is 15 residues long. V was trimmed by 2 bases and J by 1 base, leaving 12 bases between them.

V usage is TRBV5-5 and J usage is TRBJ1-1; no clear D. The CDR3 has 15 amino acids. Germline lookup yields CDR1 SGHKS and CDR2 YYEKEE (reference sequence). V was shortened by 0 bases and J by 8 bases, with 17 bases between the two germline ends. The CDR3 nucleotides are TGTGCCAGCAGCTTGGGTCAGTGGGAGCGGTCGGAAGCTTTCTTT. This codes for CASSLGQWERSEAFF.

The J gene is TRBJ1-1, the V gene TRBV9, with 8 bases lining up with TRBD1. Per the germline V gene, CDR1 is SGDLS and CDR2 is YYNGEE. Trimming cost V 0 bases and J 6 bases; bases outside gene matches: 7. This CDR3 is 15 amino acids long. DNA for the CDR3: TGTGCCAGCAGCGTAGTGGACAGGGCTTCATCTGAAGCTTTCTTT. The encoded protein is CASSVVDRASSEAFF. The full variable domain, in which reference TRBV9 and TRBJ1-1 provide the parts outside the CDR3, is DSGVTQTPKHLITATGQRVTLRCSPRSGDLSVYWYQQSLDQGLQFLIQYYNGEERAKGNILERFSAQQFPDLHSELNLSSLELGDSALYFCASSVVDRASSEAFFGQGTRLTVV.

The chain uses TRBV2 and TRBJ2-7; 8 bases line up with TRBD1. Germline CDR1 is SNHLY and CDR2 is FYNNEI. The V gene end was trimmed by 3 bases and the J gene end by 0 bases; junction bases not matched to a gene: 7. The CDR3 extends over 16 amino acids. The CDR3 spells CASSDLRDRSSYEQYF. DNA for the CDR3: TGTGCCAGCAGTGATCTGCGGGACAGGAGCTCCTACGAGCAGTACTTC.

V is TRBV28 and J is TRBJ2-7; 9 bases are shared with TRBD1. J gave up 3 bases and V 6 bases, and 9 bases lay outside the gene matches. The V gene's germline CDR1 is MDHEN and CDR2 SYDVKM. The length of the CDR3 is 15 residues. The CDR3 DNA sequence: TGTGCCAGCAGCTACACAGGGGGCGGTGACTACGAGCAGTACTTC. It encodes CASSYTGGGDYEQYF.

The chain has TRBV19 and TRBJ2-1; the D is unclear. Trimming removed 7 bases from V and 3 bases from J, with 10 bases in between. CDR3 length equals 13 residues. Germline-derived CDR1 and CDR2 are LNHDA and SQIVND (reference sequence). The CDR3 here is CASTSSNYNEQFF. CDR3 in DNA: TGTGCCAGTACATCCTCTAACTACAATGAGCAGTTCTTC.

The V and J genes are TRBV10-3 and TRBJ2-4, with TRBD2 identical over 7 bases. The V segment lost 10 bases and the J segment 3 bases; nucleotides outside the gene matches: 12. The germline CDR1 and CDR2 sequences are ENHRY and SYGVKD. The CDR3 is 15 amino acids. The CDR3 region is CATTLAPSGKNIQYF. CDR3 coding DNA: TGTGCCACGACGCTGGCTCCTAGCGGCAAAAACATTCAGTACTTC.

The chain combines TRBV2 with TRBJ2-5; possibly TRBD1 for D (6 bases). Germline lookup yields CDR1 SNHLY and CDR2 FYNNEI. The CDR3 has 14 amino acids. V was shortened by 9 bases and J by 3 bases, with 17 bases between the two germline ends. The CDR3 DNA follows: TGTGCCAGTCGGTTTCAGGGGTTAAAAGAGACCCAGTACTTC. Its translation is CASRFQGLKETQYF.

This clone was seen a few times. Written as DNA, the CDR3 is TGTGCCTGGAGGTGCCAGGGGGGAGCCAAAAACATTCAGTACTTC. Translating gives CAWRCQGGAKNIQYF. The V call is TRBV30, the J call TRBJ2-4; tentatively, D is TRBD1 (7 bases). This CDR3 is built from 15 residues. V was trimmed by 3 bases and J by 0 bases, leaving 12 bases between them. Germline V gives CDR1 GTSNPN, CDR2 SVGIG (reference sequence).

This clone was counted a few times. The chain links TRBV4-1 to TRBJ1-3; D ambiguous. V was clipped by 6 bases and J by 4 bases, with 16 bases between them. Germline V gene lookup returns CDR1 MGHRA and CDR2 YSYEKL. The CDR3 length is 15 residues. The CDR3 sequence: CASRPDAHKGNTIYF. The CDR3 DNA reads as TGCGCCAGCAGGCCCGATGCCCACAAAGGAAACACCATATATTTT.

This clone came up once. The V and J genes are TRBV7-9 and TRBJ2-7, with D possibly being TRBD1 (5 bases). Looked up from germline, CDR1 is SEHNR and CDR2 is FQNEAQ (reference sequence). The CDR3 spans 14 residues. The V gene lost 1 base and the J gene lost 3 bases, with 10 bases spanning the gap. The CDR3 protein is CASSLGGQGYEQYF. CDR3 DNA sequence: TGTGCCAGCAGCTTAGGGGGTCAGGGCTACGAGCAGTACTTC.

The J gene is TRBJ2-7, the V gene TRBV5-1; 7 nucleotides align to TRBD2. Germline loops: CDR1 SGHRS, CDR2 YFSETQ. J gave up 3 bases and V 2 bases, and 5 bases lay outside the gene matches. The CDR3 is 14 amino acids. CDR3 DNA sequence: TGCGCCAGCAGCTTTGTAGCGGGTCGCTACGAGCAGTACTTC. This translates into CASSFVAGRYEQYF. The variable domain in full, with the rest retrieved from reference TRBV5-1 and TRBJ2-7, is KAGVTQTPRYLIKTRGQQVTLSCSPISGHRSVSWYQQTPGQGLQFLFEYFSETQRNKGNFPGRFSGRQFSNSRSEMNVSTLELGDSALYLCASSFVAGRYEQYFGPGTRLTVT.

This clone has just a few counts. The chain couples TRBV27 to TRBJ2-1, with 7 bases identical to TRBD1. The CDR3 is 14 residues long. The ends lost 6 bases at V and 7 bases at J; junction bases unmatched: 9. The germline V gene encodes CDR1 MNHEY and CDR2 SMNVEV (reference sequence). In DNA, the CDR3 is TGTGCCAGCAGCCCGACAGGGATGTCAAATGAGCAGTTCTTC. Amino acids: CASSPTGMSNEQFF.

J is TRBJ2-3 and V is TRBV2; D is undetermined. The germline V and J ends were trimmed by 3 bases and 6 bases, with 13 bases remaining between them. CDR3 length: 14 residues. Germline values: CDR1 SNHLY, CDR2 FYNNEI. The CDR3 protein is CASSESYLRDTQYF. CDR3 nucleotide sequence: TGTGCCAGCAGTGAGTCGTACTTGAGGGATACGCAGTATTTT.

About this clone itself: Other nucleotide sequences from this sample produce the same CDR3. The genes are TRBV28 and TRBJ1-5; no reliable D call. Per the germline V gene, CDR1 is MDHEN and CDR2 is SYDVKM. The CDR3 has 12 residues. V was pared by 6 bases and J by 5 bases, with 8 bases between. CDR3 DNA sequence: TGTGCCAGCAGCCCCTCGGATCAGCCCCAGCATTTT. Its protein product is CASSPSDQPQHF. Drawing the rest from reference TRBV28 and TRBJ1-5, the complete variable domain is DVKVTQSSRYLVKRTGEKVFLECVQDMDHENMFWYRQDPGLGLRLIYFSYDVKMKEKGDIPEGYSVSREKKERFSLILESASTNQTSMYLCASSPSDQPQHFGDGTRLSIL.